This paragraph reports one T cell receptor beta chain. This specimen comes from a study of shared clonotypes between healthy human individuals. As for the study in general: A couple of female and a few male donors aged 18 to 49 were enrolled.

There are 14 residues in the CDR3. The germline V gene has CDR1 SGHVS and CDR2 FQNEAQ. The germline V and J ends were trimmed by 3 bases and 4 bases, with 13 bases remaining between them. On sorted subsets, replicate PCRs used 200 to 250 ng DNA, or tens of thousands of T cell genomes. Sequencing was performed with immunoSEQ multiplex PCR; in TCRdb, only in-frame clones are kept and a portion is missing. The sample lists hundreds of thousands of clones; around four fifths were seen once. The sample consisted of memory CD4+ T cells sorted from blood. Subset of the sample: CD45RA-negative fraction. This sequence originates from a woman in her 30s in good health. The gene calls are TRBV7-8 and TRBJ2-7; no clear D. CDR3: CASSFSSFGYEQYF. For the CDR3, the DNA is TGTGCCAGCAGCTTTTCCTCGTTTGGTTACGAGCAGTACTTC.